The rows below give T cell receptor beta chains drawn from one sample of a study of blood T cell repertoires in COVID-19. Using immunoSEQ multiplex PCR, the repertoire was profiled, and TCRdb retains in-frame clones only, with some absent. This sample has 350,000 or so clones; 90% occur once, and the top ten carry about 7%. Material: peripheral blood. These TCRs come from a young man with active or convalescent COVID-19. Both conserved end residues are trimmed from each CDR3. Rows may omit the clone size; those that give it use once, few, many or a size class.

15 . TRBV5-6 ASSSDKQGAMGNTIY
12 few TRBV7-2 ASSFRGRGTEAF
9 once TRBV7-9 GGAVTDTQY
14 . TRBV5-1 ASSLGQGLSSYEQY
11 . TRBV7-9 ASSLASGTEAF
11 . TRBV12-3/TRBV12-4 ASSFSRGDEQY
14 . TRBV7-9 ASSLPRDANQDTQY
13 . TRBV7-3 ASSRGAGGTDTQY
12 . TRBV18 ASRDRGMNTEAF
13 once TRBV19 ASSIPRLGGHGYT
11 . TRBV3-1/TRBV3-2 ASSHSTSYGYT
13 . TRBV6-5 ASSYTASGSREQY
13 . TRBV6-5 ASRRQGSGKNIQY
13 few TRBV7-9 ASSPRQGGYNEQF
15 . TRBV4-1 ASSQVIYANRGSPLH
13 once TRBV19 ASSTGQLGTDTQY
15 . TRBV4-3 ASSQARLAGNTGELF